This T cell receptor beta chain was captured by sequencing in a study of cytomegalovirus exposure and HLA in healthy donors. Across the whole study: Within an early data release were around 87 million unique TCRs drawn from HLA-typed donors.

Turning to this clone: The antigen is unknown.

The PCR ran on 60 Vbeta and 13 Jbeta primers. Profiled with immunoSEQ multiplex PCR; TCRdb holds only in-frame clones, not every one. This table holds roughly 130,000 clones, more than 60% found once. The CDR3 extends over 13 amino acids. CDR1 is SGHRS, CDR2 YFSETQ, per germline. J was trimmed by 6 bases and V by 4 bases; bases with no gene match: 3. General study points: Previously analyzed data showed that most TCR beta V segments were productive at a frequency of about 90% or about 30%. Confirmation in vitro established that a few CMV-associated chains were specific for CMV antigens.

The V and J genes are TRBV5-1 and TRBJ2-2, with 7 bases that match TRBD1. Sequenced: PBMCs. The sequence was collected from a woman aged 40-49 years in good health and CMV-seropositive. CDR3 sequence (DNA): TGCGCCAGCAGCACAGGGGCCCCCGGGGAGCTGTTTTTT. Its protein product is CASSTGAPGELFF.